This T cell receptor (beta chain) was profiled in a study of regulatory T cells in long-lasting Graves disease. Time point of the sample: newly diagnosed GD, antithyroid drugs for less than 3 months. There was RNA extracted from PBMCs, and the TCR library was made from it. The germline CDR1 and CDR2 sequences are KGHSH and LQKENI. Unmatched junction bases numbered 4, after V lost 0 bases and J lost 12 bases. This CDR3 region has 13 residues. In building TCR beta libraries, iRepertoire HTBI primers were used together with Arm-PCR of CDR3 regions. MiXCR, run by TCRdb on the multiplex PCR reads, gives a single entry per CDR3 protein. Of about 350,000 distinct CDR3 sequences listed, 15% to 20% are singletons. This clonotype was recorded many times. These records were also assigned to another study, of T cells in Graves' hyperthyroidism and ophthalmopathy.

The sequenced sample was peripheral blood mononuclear cells (PBMCs), obtained at new diagnosis, from a patient treated with antithyroid drugs. The gene calls are TRBV18 and TRBJ2-3, with 9 bases lining up with TRBD2. The clonotype was recovered from a woman aged 18-29 years with Graves disease. CDR3 protein: CASSPPSGRTQYF. DNA of the CDR3: TGTGCCAGCTCACCACCTAGCGGGAGAACACAGTATTTT.